This T cell receptor beta chain was captured in a study of blood T cell repertoires in COVID-19. Clinical histories supplied by participants themselves formed the basis of cohort assignment. After removal of 4 bases from V and 4 bases from J, the junction contained 13 bases not matched to a gene. This CDR3 has 17 residues. Germline CDR1 reads SGHRS; CDR2 reads YFSETQ. Using immunoSEQ multiplex PCR, the repertoire was profiled, and TCRdb retains in-frame clones only, with some absent. The repertoire consists of hundreds of thousands of clones, with roughly 86% occurring once and the leading ten covering less than 4.5%.

The material sequenced was PBMCs or T cells enriched from blood (not recorded which). The V call is TRBV5-1, the J call TRBJ2-5; 10 nucleotides agree with TRBD1. The origin of this receptor is a woman between 25 and 40 years old with acute COVID-19. This CDR3 reads CASSQLTGGAGGETQYF. DNA for the CDR3: TGCGCCAGCAGCCAACTGACAGGGGGCGCGGGCGGAGAGACCCAGTACTTC. The entire variable domain, with the rest obtained from reference TRBV5-1 and TRBJ2-5, is as follows: KAGVTQTPRYLIKTRGQQVTLSCSPISGHRSVSWYQQTPGQGLQFLFEYFSETQRNKGNFPGRFSGRQFSNSRSEMNVSTLELGDSALYLCASSQLTGGAGGETQYFGPGTRLLVL.